The sequence of this T cell receptor (beta chain) was determined in a study of blood T cell repertoires in COVID-19. Study context: The United States, Italy and Spain were the sources of the acute and convalescent COVID-19 samples. T cells, B-cell-depleted T cells, or PBMCs provided the cDNA or gDNA that served as material.

In the authors' workflow: Quantification of nucleated cells was approximated via reference gene primer amplification. TCRdb's copy holds only in-frame clones and misses some; the assay was immunoSEQ multiplex PCR. V, J and clone size reflect that table, while D and trimming were determined from the DNA. The data hold 13,000 or so clones, with under 80% observed a single time. The CDR3 loop spans 12 amino acids. V dropped 3 bases and J dropped 9 bases, with 9 bases sitting between them. The TCR originated in a human donor in a cohort sampled during active COVID-19. The chain joins TRBV12-3 or TRBV12-4 to TRBJ2-1, with D uncertain. The sequenced sample was peripheral blood. CDR3 sequence (DNA): TGTGCCAGCAGTTTCTACGGGTCTGAGCAGTTCTTC. Its protein product is CASSFYGSEQFF.